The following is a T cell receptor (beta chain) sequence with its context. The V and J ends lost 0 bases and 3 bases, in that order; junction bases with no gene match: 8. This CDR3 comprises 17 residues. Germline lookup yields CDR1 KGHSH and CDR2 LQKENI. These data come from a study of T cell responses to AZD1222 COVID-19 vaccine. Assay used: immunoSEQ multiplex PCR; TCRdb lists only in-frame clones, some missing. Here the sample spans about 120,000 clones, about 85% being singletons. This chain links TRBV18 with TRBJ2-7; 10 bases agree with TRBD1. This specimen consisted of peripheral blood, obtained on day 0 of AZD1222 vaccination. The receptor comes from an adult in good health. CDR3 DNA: TGTGCCAGCTCACCACCCCTGACAGGGGGCGATAACTACGAGCAGTACTTC. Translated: CASSPPLTGGDNYEQYF.